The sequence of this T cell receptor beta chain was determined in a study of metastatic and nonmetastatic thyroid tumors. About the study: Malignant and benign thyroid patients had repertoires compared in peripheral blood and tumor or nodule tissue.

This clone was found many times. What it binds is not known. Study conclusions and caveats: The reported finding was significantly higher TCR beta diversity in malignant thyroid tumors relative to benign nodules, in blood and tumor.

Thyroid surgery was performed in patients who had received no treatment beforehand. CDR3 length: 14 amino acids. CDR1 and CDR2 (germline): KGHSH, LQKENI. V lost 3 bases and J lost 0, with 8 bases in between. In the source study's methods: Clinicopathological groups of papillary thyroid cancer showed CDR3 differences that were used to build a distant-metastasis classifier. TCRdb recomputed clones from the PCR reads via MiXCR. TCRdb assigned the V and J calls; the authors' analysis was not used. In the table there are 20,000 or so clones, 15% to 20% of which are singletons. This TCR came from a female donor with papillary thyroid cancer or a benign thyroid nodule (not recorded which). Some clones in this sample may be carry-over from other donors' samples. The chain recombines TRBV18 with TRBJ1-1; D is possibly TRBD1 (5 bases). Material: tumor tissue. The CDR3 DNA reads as TGTGCCAGCTCACCGACAGATATGAACACTGAAGCTTTCTTT. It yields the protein CASSPTDMNTEAFF.